The clone carrying this T cell receptor (beta chain) was detected a few times. The data derive from a study of T cell changes during pregnancy in multiple sclerosis. Germline CDR1 LNHNV, CDR2 YYDKDF (reference sequence). The CDR3 has 15 residues. The V and J ends lost 5 bases and 6 bases respectively, with 20 bases between them. Sequencing used immunoSEQ multiplex PCR; TCRdb keeps in-frame clones, though not all of them. The sample records 45,000 to 70,000 clones, 92% being singletons. The chain couples TRBV15 to TRBJ2-7; D unresolved. The sample here was CD4+ T cells from peripheral blood mononuclear cells, taken in the second trimester of pregnancy. The sequence derives from a female donor with multiple sclerosis, enrolled in a pregnancy study. The CDR3 is CATSRLAGAPGEQYF. Here the CDR3 DNA reads TGTGCCACCAGCCGCTTAGCTGGCGCTCCCGGCGAGCAGTACTTC. Full variable domain (missing parts from reference TRBV15 and TRBJ2-7): DAMVIQNPRYQVTQFGKPVTLSCSQTLNHNVMYWYQQKSSQAPKLLFHYYDKDFNNEADTPDNFQSRRPNTSFCFLDIRSPGLGDTAMYLCATSRLAGAPGEQYFGPGTRLTVT.